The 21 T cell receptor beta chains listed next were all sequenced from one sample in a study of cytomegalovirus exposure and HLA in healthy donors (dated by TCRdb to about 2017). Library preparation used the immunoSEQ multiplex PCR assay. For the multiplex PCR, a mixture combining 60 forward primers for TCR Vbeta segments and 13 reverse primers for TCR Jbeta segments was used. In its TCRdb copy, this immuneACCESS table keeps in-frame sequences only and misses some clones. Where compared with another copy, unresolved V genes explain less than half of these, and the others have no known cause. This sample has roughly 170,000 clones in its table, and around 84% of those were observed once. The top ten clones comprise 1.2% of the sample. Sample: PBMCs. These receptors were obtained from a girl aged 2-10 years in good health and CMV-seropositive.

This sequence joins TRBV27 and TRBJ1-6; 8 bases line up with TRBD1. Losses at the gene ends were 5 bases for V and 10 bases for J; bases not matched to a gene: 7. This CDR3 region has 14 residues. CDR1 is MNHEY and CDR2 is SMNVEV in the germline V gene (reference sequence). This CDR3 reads CASSMTWDRSPLHF. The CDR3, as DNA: TGTGCCAGCAGTATGACTTGGGACAGGTCACCCCTCCACTTT.

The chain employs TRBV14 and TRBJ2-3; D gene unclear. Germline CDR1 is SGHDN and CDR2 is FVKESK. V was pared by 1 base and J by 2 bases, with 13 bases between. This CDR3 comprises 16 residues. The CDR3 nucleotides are TGTGCCAGCAGCCAAGTAGTCCAGACAAACACAGATACGCAGTATTTT. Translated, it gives CASSQVVQTNTDTQYF.

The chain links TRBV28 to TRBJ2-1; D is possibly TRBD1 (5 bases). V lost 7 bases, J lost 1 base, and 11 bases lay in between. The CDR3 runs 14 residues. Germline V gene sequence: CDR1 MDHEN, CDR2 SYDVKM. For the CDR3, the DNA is TGTGCCAGCACAGACGCAGGGTCCTACAATGAGCAGTTCTTC. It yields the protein CASTDAGSYNEQFF.

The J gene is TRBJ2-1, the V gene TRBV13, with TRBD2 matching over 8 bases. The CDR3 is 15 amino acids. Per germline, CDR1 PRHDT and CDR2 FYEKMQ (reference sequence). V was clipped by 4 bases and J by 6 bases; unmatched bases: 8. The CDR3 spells CASSSRAGVGNEQFF. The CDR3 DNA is TGTGCCAGCAGCTCAAGAGCGGGAGTGGGCAATGAGCAGTTCTTC.

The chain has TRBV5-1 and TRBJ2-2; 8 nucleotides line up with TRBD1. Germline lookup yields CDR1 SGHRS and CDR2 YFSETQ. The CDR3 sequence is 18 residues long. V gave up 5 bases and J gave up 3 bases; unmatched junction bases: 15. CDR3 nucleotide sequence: TGCGCCAGCAGTCGTCCCCCTCCCCGACAGGGGTACACCGGGGAGCTGTTTTTT. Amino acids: CASSRPPPRQGYTGELFF.

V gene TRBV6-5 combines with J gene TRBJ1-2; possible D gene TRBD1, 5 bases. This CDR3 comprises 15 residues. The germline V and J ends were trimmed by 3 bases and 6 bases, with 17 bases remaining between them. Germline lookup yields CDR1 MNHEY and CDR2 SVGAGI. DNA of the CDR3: TGTGCCAGCAGTTATCTGGAGGGTCAGGGAAATGGCTACACCTTC. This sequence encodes CASSYLEGQGNGYTF.

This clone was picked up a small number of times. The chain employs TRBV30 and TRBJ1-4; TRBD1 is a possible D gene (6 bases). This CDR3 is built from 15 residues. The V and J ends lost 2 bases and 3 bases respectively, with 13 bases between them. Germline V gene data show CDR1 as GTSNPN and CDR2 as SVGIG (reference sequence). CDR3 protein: CAWSQETGSNEKLFF. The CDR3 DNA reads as TGTGCCTGGAGTCAAGAAACAGGGTCTAATGAAAAACTGTTTTTT.

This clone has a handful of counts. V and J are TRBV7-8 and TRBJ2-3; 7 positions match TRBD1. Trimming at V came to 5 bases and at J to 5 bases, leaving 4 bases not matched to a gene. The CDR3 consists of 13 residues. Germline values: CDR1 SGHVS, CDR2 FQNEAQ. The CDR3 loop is CASSPNRGDTQYF. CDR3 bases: TGTGCCAGCAGCCCCAACAGGGGAGATACGCAGTATTTT. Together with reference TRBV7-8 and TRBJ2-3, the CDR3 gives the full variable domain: GAGVSQSPRYKVAKRGQDVALRCDPISGHVSLFWYQQALGQGPEFLTYFQNEAQLDKSGLPSDRFFAERPEGSVSTLKIQRTQQEDSAVYLCASSPNRGDTQYFGPGTRLTVL.

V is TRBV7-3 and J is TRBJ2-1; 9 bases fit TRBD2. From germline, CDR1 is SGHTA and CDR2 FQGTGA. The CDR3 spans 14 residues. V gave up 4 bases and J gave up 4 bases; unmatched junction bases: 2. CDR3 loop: CASSSSGAYNEQFF. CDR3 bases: TGTGCCAGCAGCTCTAGCGGGGCGTACAATGAGCAGTTCTTC.

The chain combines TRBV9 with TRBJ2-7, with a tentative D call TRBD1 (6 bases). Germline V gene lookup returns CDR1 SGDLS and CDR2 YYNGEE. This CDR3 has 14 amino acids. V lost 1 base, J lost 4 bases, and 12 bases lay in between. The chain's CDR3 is CASSVQDRTYEQYF. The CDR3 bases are TGTGCCAGCAGCGTACAGGACAGAACTTACGAGCAGTACTTC.

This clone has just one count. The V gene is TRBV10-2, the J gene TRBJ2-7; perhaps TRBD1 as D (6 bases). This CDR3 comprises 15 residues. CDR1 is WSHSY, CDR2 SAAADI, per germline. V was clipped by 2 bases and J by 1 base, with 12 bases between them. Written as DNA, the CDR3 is TGCGCCAGCAGTGAGACCCGGGACACGTCCTACGAGCAGTACTTC. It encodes CASSETRDTSYEQYF.

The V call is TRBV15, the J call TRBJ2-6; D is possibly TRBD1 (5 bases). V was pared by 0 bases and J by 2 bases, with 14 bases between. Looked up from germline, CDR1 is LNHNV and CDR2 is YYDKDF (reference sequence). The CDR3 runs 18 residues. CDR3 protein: CATSRDMTAYTGANVLTF. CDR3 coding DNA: TGTGCCACCAGCAGAGATATGACAGCCTATACTGGGGCCAACGTCCTGACTTTC.

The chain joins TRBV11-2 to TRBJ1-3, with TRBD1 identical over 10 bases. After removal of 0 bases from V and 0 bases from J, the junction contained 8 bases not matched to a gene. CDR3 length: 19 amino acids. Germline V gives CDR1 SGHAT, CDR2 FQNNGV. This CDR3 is CASSLDRGTGVLSGNTIYF. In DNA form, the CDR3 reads TGTGCCAGCAGCTTAGATCGCGGGACAGGGGTCCTCTCTGGAAACACCATATATTTT. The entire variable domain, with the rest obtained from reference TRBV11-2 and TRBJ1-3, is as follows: EAGVAQSPRYKIIEKRQSVAFWCNPISGHATLYWYQQILGQGPKLLIQFQNNGVVDDSQLPKDRFSAERLKGVDSTLKIQPAKLEDSAVYLCASSLDRGTGVLSGNTIYFGEGSWLTVV.

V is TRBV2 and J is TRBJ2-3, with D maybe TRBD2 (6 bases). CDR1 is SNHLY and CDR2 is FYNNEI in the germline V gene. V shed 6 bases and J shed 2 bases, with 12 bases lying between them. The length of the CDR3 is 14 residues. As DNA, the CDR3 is TGTGCCAGCAGAACCAGGACTACCACAGATACGCAGTATTTT. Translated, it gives CASRTRTTTDTQYF. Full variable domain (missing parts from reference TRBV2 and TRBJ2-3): EPEVTQTPSHQVTQMGQEVILRCVPISNHLYFYWYRQILGQKVEFLVSFYNNEISEKSEIFDDQFSVERPDGSNFTLKIRSTKLEDSAMYFCASRTRTTTDTQYFGPGTRLTVL.

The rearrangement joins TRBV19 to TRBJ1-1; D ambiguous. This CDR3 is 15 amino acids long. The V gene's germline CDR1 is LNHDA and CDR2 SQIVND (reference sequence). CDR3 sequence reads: CASKEEGGLNTEAFF. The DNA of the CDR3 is TGTGCATCCAAGGAGGAAGGCGGGCTGAACACTGAAGCTTTCTTT.

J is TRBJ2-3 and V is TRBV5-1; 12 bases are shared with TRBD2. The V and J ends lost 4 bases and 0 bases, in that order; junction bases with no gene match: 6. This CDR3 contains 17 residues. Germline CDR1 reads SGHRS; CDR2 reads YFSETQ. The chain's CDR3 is CASSPRTSGASTDTQYF. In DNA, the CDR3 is TGCGCCAGCAGCCCGCGGACTAGCGGGGCTAGCACAGATACGCAGTATTTT. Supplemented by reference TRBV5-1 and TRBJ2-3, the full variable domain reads KAGVTQTPRYLIKTRGQQVTLSCSPISGHRSVSWYQQTPGQGLQFLFEYFSETQRNKGNFPGRFSGRQFSNSRSEMNVSTLELGDSALYLCASSPRTSGASTDTQYFGPGTRLTVL.

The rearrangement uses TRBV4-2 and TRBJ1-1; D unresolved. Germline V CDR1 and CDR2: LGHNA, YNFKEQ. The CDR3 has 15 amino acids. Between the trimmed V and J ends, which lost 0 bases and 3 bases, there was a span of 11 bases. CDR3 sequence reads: CASSQDSTPDTEAFF. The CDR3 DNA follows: TGTGCCAGCAGCCAAGATTCCACCCCGGACACTGAAGCTTTCTTT.

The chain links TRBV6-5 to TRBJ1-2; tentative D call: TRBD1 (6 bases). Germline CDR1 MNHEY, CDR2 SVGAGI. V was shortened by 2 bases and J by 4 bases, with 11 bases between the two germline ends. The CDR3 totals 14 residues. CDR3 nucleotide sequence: TGTGCCAGCAGTTACCTAGGACAGTTCTATGGCTACACCTTC. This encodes CASSYLGQFYGYTF.

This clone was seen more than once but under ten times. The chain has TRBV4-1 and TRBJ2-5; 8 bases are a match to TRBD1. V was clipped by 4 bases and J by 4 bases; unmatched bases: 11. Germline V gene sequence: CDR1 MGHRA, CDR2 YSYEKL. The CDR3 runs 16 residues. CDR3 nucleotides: TGCGCCAGCAGCCCGTCCGTTTGGGGACAGGCAGAGACCCAGTACTTC. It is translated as CASSPSVWGQAETQYF.

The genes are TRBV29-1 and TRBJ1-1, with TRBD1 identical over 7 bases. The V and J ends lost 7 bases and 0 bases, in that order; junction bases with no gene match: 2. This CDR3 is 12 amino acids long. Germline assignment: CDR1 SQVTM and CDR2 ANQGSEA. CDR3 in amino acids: CSGGQLNTEAFF. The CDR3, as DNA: TGCAGCGGGGGACAGTTGAACACTGAAGCTTTCTTT.

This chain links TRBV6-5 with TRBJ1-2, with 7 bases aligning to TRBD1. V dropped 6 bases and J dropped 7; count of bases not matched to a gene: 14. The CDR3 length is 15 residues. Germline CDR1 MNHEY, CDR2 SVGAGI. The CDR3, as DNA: TGTGCCAGCAGACTCGCCAGGGGGTATTTCGGTGGCTACACCTTC. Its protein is CASRLARGYFGGYTF.